This T cell receptor (beta chain) is from a study of blood T cell repertoires in COVID-19. Study-level information: Sites in the United States, Italy and Spain provided acute and convalescent COVID-19 samples.

The V gene end was trimmed by 5 bases and the J gene end by 9 bases; junction bases not matched to a gene: 9. Germline V CDR1 and CDR2: SNHLY, FYNNEI. There are 14 residues in the CDR3. Profiling relied on immunoSEQ multiplex PCR, and the TCRdb table lists in-frame clones only, not all of them. The data show roughly 220,000 clones, 80% to 90% seen once. Enrollees, 18 to 89 years old, lived in 24 US areas. In assigning cohorts, the study relied on participant-reported clinical history. This TCR derives from a woman between 18 and 29 years old in a cohort exposed to, infected with or recovered from COVID-19 (not recorded which). The V gene is TRBV2, the J gene TRBJ1-5; 8 bases agree with TRBD1. Material for sequencing was PBMCs or T cells enriched from blood (not recorded which). The CDR3 spells CASSPTGARTPQHF. CDR3 sequence (DNA): TGTGCCAGCAGTCCGACAGGGGCTCGGACGCCCCAGCATTTT.